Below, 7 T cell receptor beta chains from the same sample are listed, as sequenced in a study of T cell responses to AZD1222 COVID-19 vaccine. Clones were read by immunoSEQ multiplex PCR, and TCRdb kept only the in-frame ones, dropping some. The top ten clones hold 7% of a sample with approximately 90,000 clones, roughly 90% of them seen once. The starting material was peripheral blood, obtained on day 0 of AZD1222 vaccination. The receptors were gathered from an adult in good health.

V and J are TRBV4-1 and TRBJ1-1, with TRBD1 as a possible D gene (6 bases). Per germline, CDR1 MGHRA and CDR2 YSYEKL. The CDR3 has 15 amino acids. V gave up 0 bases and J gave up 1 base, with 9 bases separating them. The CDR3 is CASSQDRTANTEAFF. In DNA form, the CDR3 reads TGCGCCAGCAGCCAAGATCGGACAGCGAACACTGAAGCTTTCTTT.

CDR3 loop: CASSLDQGVTGELFF. The CDR3 bases are TGTGCCAGCAGCTTAGACCAGGGTGTCACCGGGGAGCTGTTTTTT. V is TRBV7-2 and J is TRBJ2-2; D is perhaps TRBD1 (5 bases). The length of the CDR3 is 15 residues. Germline CDR1 and CDR2: SGHTA and FQGNSA. Trimming took 1 base from V and 4 from J, leaving 10 bases between them. Supplemented by reference TRBV7-2 and TRBJ2-2, the full variable domain reads GAGVSQSPSNKVTEKGKDVELRCDPISGHTALYWYRQSLGQGLEFLIYFQGNSAPDKSGLPSDRFSAERTGGSVSTLTIQRTQQEDSAVYLCASSLDQGVTGELFFGEGSRLTVL.

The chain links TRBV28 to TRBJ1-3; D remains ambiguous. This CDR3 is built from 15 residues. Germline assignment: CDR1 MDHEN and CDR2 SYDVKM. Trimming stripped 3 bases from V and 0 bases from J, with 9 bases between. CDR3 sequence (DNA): TGTGCCAGCAGTTTTGTGGGAGTCTCTGGAAACACCATATATTTT. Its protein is CASSFVGVSGNTIYF.

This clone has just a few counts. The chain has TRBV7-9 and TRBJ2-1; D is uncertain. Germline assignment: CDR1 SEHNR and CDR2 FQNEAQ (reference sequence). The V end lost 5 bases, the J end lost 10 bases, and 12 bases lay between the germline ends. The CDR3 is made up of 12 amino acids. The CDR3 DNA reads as TGTGCCAGCAGCGAGAATACGTTCGAGCAGTTCTTC. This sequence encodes CASSENTFEQFF.

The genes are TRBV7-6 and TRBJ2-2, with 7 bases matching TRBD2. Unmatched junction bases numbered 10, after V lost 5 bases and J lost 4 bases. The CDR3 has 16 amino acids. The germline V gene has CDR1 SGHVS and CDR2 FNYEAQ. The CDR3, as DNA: TGTGCCAGCAGCAGGGAGGGAGGGTTGAGCACCGGGGAGCTGTTTTTT. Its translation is CASSREGGLSTGELFF.

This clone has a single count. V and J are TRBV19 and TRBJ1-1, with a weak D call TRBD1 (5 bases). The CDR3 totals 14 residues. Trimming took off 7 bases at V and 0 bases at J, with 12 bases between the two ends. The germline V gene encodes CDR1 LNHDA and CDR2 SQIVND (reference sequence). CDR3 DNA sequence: TGTGCCAGTACCCAGGAGGGGATGAACACTGAAGCTTTCTTT. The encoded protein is CASTQEGMNTEAFF. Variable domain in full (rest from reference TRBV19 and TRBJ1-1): DGGITQSPKYLFRKEGQNVTLSCEQNLNHDAMYWYRQDPGQGLRLIYYSQIVNDFQKGDIAEGYSVSREKKESFPLTVTSAQKNPTAFYLCASTQEGMNTEAFFGQGTRLTVV.

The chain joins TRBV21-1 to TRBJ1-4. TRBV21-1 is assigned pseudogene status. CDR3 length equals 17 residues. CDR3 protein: CASSKGASFGELGKLFF. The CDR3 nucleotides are TGTGCCAGCAGCAAAGGGGCGTCTTTTGGGGAGTTAGGAAAACTGTTTTTT.